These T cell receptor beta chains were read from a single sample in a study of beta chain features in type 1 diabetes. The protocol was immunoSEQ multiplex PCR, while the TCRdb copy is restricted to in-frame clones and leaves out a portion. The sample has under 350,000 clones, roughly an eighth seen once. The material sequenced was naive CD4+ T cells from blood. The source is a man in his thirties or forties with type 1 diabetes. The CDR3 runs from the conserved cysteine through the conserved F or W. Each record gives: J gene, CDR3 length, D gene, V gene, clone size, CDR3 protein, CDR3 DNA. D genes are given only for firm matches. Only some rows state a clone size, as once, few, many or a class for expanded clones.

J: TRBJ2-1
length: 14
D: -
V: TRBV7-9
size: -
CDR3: CASSLSSVHNEQFF
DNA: TGTGCCAGCTCTCTGAGTTCGGTCCACAATGAGCAGTTCTTC

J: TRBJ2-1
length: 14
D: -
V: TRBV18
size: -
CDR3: CASSPTDTLNEQFF
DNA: TGTGCCAGCTCACCGACGGACACTTTGAATGAGCAGTTCTTC

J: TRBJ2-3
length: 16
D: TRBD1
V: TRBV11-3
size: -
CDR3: CASSSGRDSGTDTQYF
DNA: TGTGCCAGCAGCTCCGGCCGGGACAGTGGCACAGATACGCAGTATTTT

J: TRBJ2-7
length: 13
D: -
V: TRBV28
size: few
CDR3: CASSKQGTYEQYF
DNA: TGTGCCAGCAGTAAACAGGGAACCTACGAGCAGTACTTC

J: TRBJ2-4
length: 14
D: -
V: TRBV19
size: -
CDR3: CASSMGRFESIQYF
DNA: TGTGCCAGTAGTATGGGGCGATTCGAGAGCATTCAGTACTTC

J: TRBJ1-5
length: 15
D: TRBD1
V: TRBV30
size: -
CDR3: CAWSVHDRVGQPQHF
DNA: TGTGCCTGGAGTGTACATGACAGGGTGGGTCAGCCCCAGCATTTT

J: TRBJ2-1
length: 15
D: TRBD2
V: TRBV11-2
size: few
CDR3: CASSRLAGVLHEQFF
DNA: TGTGCCAGCAGCCGACTAGCGGGAGTCCTCCATGAGCAGTTCTTC

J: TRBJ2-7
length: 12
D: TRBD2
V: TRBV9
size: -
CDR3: CASSAGRGEQYF
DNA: TGTGCCAGCAGCGCTGGGAGGGGCGAGCAGTACTTC

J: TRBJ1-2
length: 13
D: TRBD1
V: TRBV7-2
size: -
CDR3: CASSLGQNYGYTF
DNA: TGTGCCAGCAGCTTGGGACAGAACTATGGCTACACCTTC

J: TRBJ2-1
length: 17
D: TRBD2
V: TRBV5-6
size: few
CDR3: CASSLFWLAGVGNEQFF
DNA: TGTGCCAGCAGCTTGTTCTGGCTAGCGGGAGTGGGTAATGAGCAGTTCTTC

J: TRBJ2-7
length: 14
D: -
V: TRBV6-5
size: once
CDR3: CASRVAGESYEQYF
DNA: TGTGCCAGCAGGGTTGCAGGGGAATCCTACGAGCAGTACTTC

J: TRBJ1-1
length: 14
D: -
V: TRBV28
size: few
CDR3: CASGVNFRVTEAFF
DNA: TGTGCCAGCGGCGTGAATTTCAGGGTCACTGAAGCTTTCTTT

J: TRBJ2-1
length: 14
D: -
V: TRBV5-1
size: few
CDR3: CASSLLGARNEQFF
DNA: TGCGCCAGCAGCCTATTGGGGGCCAGGAATGAGCAGTTCTTC

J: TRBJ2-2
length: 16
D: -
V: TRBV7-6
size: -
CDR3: CASSPRGSANTGELFF
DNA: TGTGCCAGCAGCCCCCGGGGTAGCGCGAACACCGGGGAGCTGTTTTTT

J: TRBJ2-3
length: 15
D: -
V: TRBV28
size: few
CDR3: CASRHGLSRTDTQYF
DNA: TGTGCCAGCAGACACGGACTTTCCCGCACAGATACGCAGTATTTT

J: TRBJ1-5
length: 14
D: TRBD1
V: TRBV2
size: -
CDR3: CASSERTGGQPQHF
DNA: TGTGCCAGCAGTGAGAGGACAGGGGGACAGCCCCAGCATTTT

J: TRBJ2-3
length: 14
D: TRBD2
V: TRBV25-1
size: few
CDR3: CASSPREGTDTQYF
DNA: TGTGCCAGCAGTCCCCGGGAGGGAACAGATACGCAGTATTTT

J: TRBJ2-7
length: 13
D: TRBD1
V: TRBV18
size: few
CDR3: CASSRTGGYEQYF
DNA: TGTGCCAGCTCAAGGACAGGGGGCTACGAGCAGTACTTC

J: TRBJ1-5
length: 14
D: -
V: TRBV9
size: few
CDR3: CASSVDGSNQPQHF
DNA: TGTGCCAGCAGCGTAGACGGTAGCAATCAGCCCCAGCATTTT

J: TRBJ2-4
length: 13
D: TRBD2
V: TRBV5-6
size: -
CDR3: CASSARLAGIQYF
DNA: TGTGCCAGCAGCGCCAGACTAGCGGGAATTCAGTACTTC

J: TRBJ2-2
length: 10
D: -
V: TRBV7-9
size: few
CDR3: CATYTGELFF
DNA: TGTGCCACCTACACCGGGGAGCTGTTTTTT

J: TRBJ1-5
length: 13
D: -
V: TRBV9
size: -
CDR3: CASSAGWNQPQHF
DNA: TGTGCCAGCAGCGCTGGCTGGAATCAGCCCCAGCATTTT

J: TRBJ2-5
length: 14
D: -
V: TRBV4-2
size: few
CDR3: CASSQDDTWETQYF
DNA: TGTGCCAGCAGCCAAGATGACACGTGGGAGACCCAGTACTTC